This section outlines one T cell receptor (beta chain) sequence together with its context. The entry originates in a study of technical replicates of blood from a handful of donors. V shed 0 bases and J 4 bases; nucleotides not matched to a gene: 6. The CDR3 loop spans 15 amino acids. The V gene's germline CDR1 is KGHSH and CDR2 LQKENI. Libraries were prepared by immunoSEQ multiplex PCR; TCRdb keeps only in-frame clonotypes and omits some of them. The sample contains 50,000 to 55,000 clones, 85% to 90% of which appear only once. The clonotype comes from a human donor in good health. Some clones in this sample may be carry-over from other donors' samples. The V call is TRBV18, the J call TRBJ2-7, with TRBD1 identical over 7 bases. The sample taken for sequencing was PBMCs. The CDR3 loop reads CASSPPRGQTYEQYF. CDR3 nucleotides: TGTGCCAGCTCACCACCGAGGGGACAGACATACGAGCAGTACTTC.